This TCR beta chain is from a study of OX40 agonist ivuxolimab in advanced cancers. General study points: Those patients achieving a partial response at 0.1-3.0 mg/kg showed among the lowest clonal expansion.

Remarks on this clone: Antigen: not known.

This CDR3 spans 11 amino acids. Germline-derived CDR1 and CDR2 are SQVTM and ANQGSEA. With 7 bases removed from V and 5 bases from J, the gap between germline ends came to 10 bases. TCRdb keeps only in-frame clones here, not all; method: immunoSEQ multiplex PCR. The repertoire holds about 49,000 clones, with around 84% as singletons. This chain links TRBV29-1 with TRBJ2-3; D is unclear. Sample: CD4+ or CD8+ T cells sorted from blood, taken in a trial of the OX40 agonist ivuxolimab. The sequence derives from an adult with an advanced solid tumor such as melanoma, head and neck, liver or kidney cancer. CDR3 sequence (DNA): TGCAGCGCCGGTAATAGAGATACGCAGTATTTT. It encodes CSAGNRDTQYF.